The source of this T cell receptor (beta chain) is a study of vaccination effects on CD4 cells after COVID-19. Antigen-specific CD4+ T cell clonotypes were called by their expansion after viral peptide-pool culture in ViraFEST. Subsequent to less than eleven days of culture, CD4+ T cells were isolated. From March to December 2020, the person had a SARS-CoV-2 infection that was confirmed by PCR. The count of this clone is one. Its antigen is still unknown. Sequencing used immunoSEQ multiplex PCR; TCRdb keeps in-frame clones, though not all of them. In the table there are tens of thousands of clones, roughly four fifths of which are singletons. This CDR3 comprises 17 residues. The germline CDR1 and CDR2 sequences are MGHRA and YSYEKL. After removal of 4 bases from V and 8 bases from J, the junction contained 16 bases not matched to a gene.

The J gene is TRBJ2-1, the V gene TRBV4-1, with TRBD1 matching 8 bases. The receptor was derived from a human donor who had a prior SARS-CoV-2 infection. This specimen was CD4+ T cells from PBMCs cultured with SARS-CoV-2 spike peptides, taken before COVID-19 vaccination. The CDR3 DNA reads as TGCGCCAGCAGCCCTTACGGACAGGGAAAAAGAAAGTATGAGCAGTTCTTC. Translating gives CASSPYGQGKRKYEQFF.